Each of the 3 T cell receptor beta chains below was sequenced from the same sample in a study of blood T cell repertoires in COVID-19. The assay was immunoSEQ multiplex PCR, and TCRdb's table has in-frame clones only and misses some. The table records around 310,000 clones, roughly 89% of them present only once. Sequences were obtained from PBMCs or T cells enriched from blood (not recorded which). The receptors here all came from a woman aged 25 to 39 who had recovered from COVID-19.

V usage is TRBV5-1 and J usage is TRBJ2-7; 7 bases match TRBD1. CDR3 length: 15 residues. The V segment lost 5 bases and the J segment 2 bases; nucleotides outside the gene matches: 10. Germline CDR1 and CDR2: SGHRS and YFSETQ. CDR3 sequence reads: CASSGGPTGTYEQYF. The DNA of the CDR3 is TGCGCCAGCAGTGGGGGACCGACAGGGACCTACGAGCAGTACTTC.

The chain joins TRBV27 to TRBJ2-7; 15 bases match TRBD2. Germline V lookup: CDR1 MNHEY, CDR2 SMNVEV (reference sequence). The CDR3 sequence is 17 residues long. The V and J ends lost 1 base and 3 bases, in that order; junction bases with no gene match: 4. The CDR3 nucleotides are TGTGCCAGCAGTTTATTACGGACTAGCGGGAGGGTCTACGAGCAGTACTTC. Translating it yields CASSLLRTSGRVYEQYF.

This clone appeared a single time. V and J are TRBV11-2 and TRBJ2-3, with unresolved D. The CDR3 runs to 15 residues. V was clipped by 1 base and J by 1 base, with 9 bases between them. Per germline, CDR1 SGHAT and CDR2 FQNNGV. CDR3 region: CASSLALGGTDTQYF. CDR3 in DNA: TGTGCCAGCAGCTTAGCCTTGGGCGGCACAGATACGCAGTATTTT.